Described below is a single TCR beta chain sequence and its context. This specimen belongs to a study of T-cell memory formation after mild COVID-19. Study-level information: Largely donor-specific TCR clusters were found.

TCRdb passed the 5' RACE reads through MiXCR, listing each CDR3 protein once. The table has some 600,000 distinct CDR3 sequences, 17% seen once. The CDR3 is made up of 12 amino acids. Trimming removed 5 bases from V and 5 bases from J, with 10 bases in between. Germline CDR1 and CDR2: SGHRS and YFSETQ. The receptor was derived from an adult woman who had mild COVID-19 (a few samples of this study predate the infection). Cell type and time point are not known. The sequencing sample was made of PBMCs or a T cell subset sorted from them (not recorded which). The J gene is TRBJ2-5, the V gene TRBV5-1; possibly TRBD2 for D (6 bases). The CDR3 region is CASREGGETQYF. The CDR3 DNA is TGCGCCAGCAGGGAAGGAGGGGAGACCCAGTACTTC.